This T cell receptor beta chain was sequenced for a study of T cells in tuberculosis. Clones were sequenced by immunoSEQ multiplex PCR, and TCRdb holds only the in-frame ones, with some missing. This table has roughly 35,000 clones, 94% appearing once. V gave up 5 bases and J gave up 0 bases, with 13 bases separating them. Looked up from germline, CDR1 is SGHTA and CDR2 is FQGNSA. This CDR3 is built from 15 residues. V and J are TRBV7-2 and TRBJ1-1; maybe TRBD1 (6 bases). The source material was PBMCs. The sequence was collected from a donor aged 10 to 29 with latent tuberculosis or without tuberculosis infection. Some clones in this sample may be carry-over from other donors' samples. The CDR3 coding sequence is TGTGCCAGCAGCGCACAGGGTGAGCTGAACACTGAAGCTTTCTTT. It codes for CASSAQGELNTEAFF.